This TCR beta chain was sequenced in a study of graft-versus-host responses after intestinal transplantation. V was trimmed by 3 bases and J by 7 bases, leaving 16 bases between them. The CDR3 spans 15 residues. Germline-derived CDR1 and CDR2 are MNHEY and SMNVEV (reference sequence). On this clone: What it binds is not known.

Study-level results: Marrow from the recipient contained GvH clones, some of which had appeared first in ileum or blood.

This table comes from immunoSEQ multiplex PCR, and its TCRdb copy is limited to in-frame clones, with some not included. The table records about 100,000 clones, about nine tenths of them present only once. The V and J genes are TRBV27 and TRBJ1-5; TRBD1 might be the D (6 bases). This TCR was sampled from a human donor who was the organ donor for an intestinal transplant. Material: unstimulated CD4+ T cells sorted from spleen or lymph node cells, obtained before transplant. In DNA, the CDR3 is TGTGCCAGCAGTTTTAACAGGGACTCGAACCAGCCCCAGCATTTT. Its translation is CASSFNRDSNQPQHF.